The 18 T cell receptor beta chains below all came from one sample that was sequenced in a study of regulatory T cells in long-lasting Graves disease. Time point here: persistent/refractory GD, antithyroid drugs over 5 years with positive TRAb. TCR sequences were obtained from RNA taken from PBMCs. Building of the TCR beta libraries involved iRepertoire HTBI primers and Arm-PCR of CDR3 regions. TCRdb reprocessed the multiplex PCR reads with MiXCR, giving one entry per CDR3 protein. This sample carries hundreds of thousands of distinct CDR3 sequences, 20% to 25% of them seen once, and the ten largest clones take over 7.5%. The sequenced sample was peripheral blood mononuclear cells (PBMCs), obtained when the disease was refractory, from a patient treated with antithyroid drugs. The receptors originated from a female donor with Graves disease.

The table lists this clonotype with many counts. This sequence joins TRBV7-3 and TRBJ1-2, with D uncertain. Per germline, CDR1 SGHTA and CDR2 FQGTGA. The CDR3 runs 15 residues. The V end was cut by 0 bases, the J end by 6 bases, with 14 bases between. The CDR3 sequence: CASSLTGNPVNGYTF. The DNA for the CDR3 is TGTGCCAGCAGCTTAACGGGTAATCCGGTAAATGGCTACACCTTC.

This clonotype was seen many times. J is TRBJ1-5 and V is TRBV3-1; D unclear. V lost 5 bases to trimming and J lost 2 bases, with 10 bases between them. The CDR3 extends over 14 amino acids. Germline V CDR1 and CDR2: LGHDT, YNNKEL (reference sequence). The CDR3 region is CASSSRMGNQPQHF. As DNA, the CDR3 is TGTGCCAGCAGCAGTAGAATGGGCAATCAGCCCCAGCATTTT.

This clonotype was seen at least ten times. The gene calls are TRBV6-5 and TRBJ2-3; D is perhaps TRBD2 (6 bases). The germline gives CDR1 MNHEY, CDR2 SVGAGI. Trimming stripped 0 bases from V and 2 bases from J, with 21 bases between. The CDR3 runs to 19 residues. CDR3 sequence reads: CASSYSGGRRALHTDTQYF. Written as DNA, the CDR3 is TGTGCCAGCAGTTACTCGGGAGGAAGACGGGCCCTTCACACAGATACGCAGTATTTT.

This clonotype was seen only a few times. The chain combines TRBV10-3 with TRBJ2-2; TRBD2 matches at 8 bases. Germline CDR1 reads ENHRY; CDR2 reads SYGVKD. Trimming cost V 10 bases and J 2 bases; bases outside gene matches: 6. The CDR3 is made up of 14 amino acids. This chain's CDR3 is CATGGGTNTGELFF. The CDR3 region has the DNA TGTGCCACCGGGGGGGGGACCAACACCGGGGAGCTGTTTTTT.

This clonotype has ten or more counts. The CDR3 protein is CASSTSGAPYEQYF. Written as DNA, the CDR3 is TGTGCCAGCAGCACTAGCGGGGCACCCTACGAGCAGTACTTC. The chain is built from TRBV28 and TRBJ2-7; 10 nucleotides line up with TRBD2. The germline V gene has CDR1 MDHEN and CDR2 SYDVKM. V lost 6 bases to trimming and J lost 2 bases; unmatched junction nucleotides: 4. The CDR3 loop spans 14 amino acids.

The sample holds many counts of this clonotype. The chain carries TRBV30 and TRBJ1-1; 8 nucleotides match TRBD1. The CDR3 extends over 14 amino acids. Trimming at V came to 4 bases and at J to 0 bases, leaving 4 bases not matched to a gene. Germline V gene lookup returns CDR1 GTSNPN and CDR2 SVGIG (reference sequence). CDR3 sequence reads: CAWKQGVMNTEAFF. In DNA form, the CDR3 reads TGTGCCTGGAAACAGGGGGTCATGAACACTGAAGCTTTCTTT.

Comments on this clonotype: One end of the junction is discordant with germline, which a read error may explain. V and J are TRBV2 and TRBJ2-2; 8 bases are shared with TRBD2. Germline V gene data show CDR1 as SNHLY and CDR2 as FYNNEI. This CDR3 is built from 17 residues. As DNA, the CDR3 is TGTGCCAGCGGTGATAAGCGGGAGTGGGCAGGGACCGGGGAGCTGTTTTTT. Its translation: CASGDKREWAGTGELFF.

The rearrangement uses TRBV20-1 and TRBJ2-6; D perhaps matches TRBD2 (7 bases). The V end was cut by 1 base, the J end by 4 bases, with 17 bases between. Germline assignment: CDR1 DFQATT and CDR2 SNEGSKA (reference sequence). The CDR3 is 17 residues long. The CDR3 region is CSARGGGRGSGANVLTF. The CDR3 bases are TGCAGTGCTAGAGGGGGGGGCCGCGGTTCAGGGGCCAACGTCCTGACTTTC.

The gene calls are TRBV11-3 and TRBJ2-3; D is perhaps TRBD1 or TRBD2 (5 bases each). The CDR3 extends over 13 amino acids. V shed 1 base and J shed 10 bases, with 12 bases lying between them. Germline assignment: CDR1 SGHNT and CDR2 YENEEA. The DNA of the CDR3 is TGTGCCAGCAGCTTAGCACGAGGGGCTGCGCAGTATTTT. Protein product: CASSLARGAAQYF.

This clonotype was seen ten or more times. Compared with germline, one end of the junction differs, possibly owing to a read error. The chain uses TRBV20-1 and TRBJ2-5; a possible D gene is TRBD2 (6 bases). Germline V gene sequence: CDR1 DFQATT, CDR2 SNEGSKA (reference sequence). This CDR3 spans 14 amino acids. The CDR3 protein is CSASLLAGGMTQYF. CDR3 coding DNA: TGCAGCGCTAGTCTACTAGCCGGAGGGATGACCCAGTACTTC.

The rearrangement joins TRBV15 to TRBJ1-5; 9 bases fit TRBD1. With V trimmed by 9 bases and J by 2 bases, 2 bases remained unmatched. The CDR3 extends over 13 amino acids. CDR1 and CDR2 from the germline V gene are LNHNV and YYDKDF (reference sequence). The CDR3 sequence: CATRDRGNQPQHF. CDR3 DNA sequence: TGTGCCACAAGGGACAGGGGCAATCAGCCCCAGCATTTT.

This clonotype occurred many times. V usage is TRBV2 and J usage is TRBJ2-7; the D gene is possibly TRBD1 (5 bases). Germline V lookup: CDR1 SNHLY, CDR2 FYNNEI. The CDR3 is made up of 13 amino acids. The germline V and J ends were trimmed by 5 bases and 1 base, with 9 bases remaining between them. The CDR3 sequence: CASSPRTSYEQYF. The CDR3 bases are TGTGCCAGCAGTCCGCGGACATCCTACGAGCAGTACTTC.

The rearrangement joins TRBV6-1 to TRBJ2-6; no definite D call. From germline, CDR1 is MNHNS and CDR2 SASEGT. The V end was cut by 8 bases, the J end by 3 bases, with 14 bases between. The CDR3 spans 15 residues. As DNA, the CDR3 is TGTGCCAGCGGTGCGGCCCTAGGTGGGGCCAACGTCCTGACTTTC. This gives the protein CASGAALGGANVLTF.

A few counts support this clonotype. J is TRBJ1-1 and V is TRBV29-1; D is possibly TRBD1 (5 bases). With 5 bases removed from V and 11 bases from J, the gap between germline ends came to 24 bases. The CDR3 sequence is 14 residues long. Looked up from germline, CDR1 is SQVTM and CDR2 is ANQGSEA. The CDR3, as DNA: TGCAGCGTTCTCCCGCCCGACAGTCAGACCGTTGCTTTCTTT. Encoded protein: CSVLPPDSQTVAFF.

CDR3 bases: TGTGCCAGCAGTTACGGGCTTGGTTCACCCCTCCACTTT. This translates into CASSYGLGSPLHF. The chain is built from TRBV6-2 or TRBV6-3 and TRBJ1-6, with D hard to call. The V end was cut by 2 bases, the J end by 9 bases, with 8 bases between. CDR3 length: 13 residues. The V gene's germline CDR1 is MNHEY and CDR2 SVGEGT.

The chain joins TRBV5-1 to TRBJ2-7; TRBD2 aligns across 8 bases. The J segment lost 6 bases and the V segment lost 2 bases, leaving 4 bases of the junction unmatched. Germline V lookup: CDR1 SGHRS, CDR2 YFSETQ. There are 13 residues in the CDR3. CDR3 in amino acids: CASSFGRASEQYF. CDR3 in DNA: TGCGCCAGCAGCTTCGGGAGGGCGAGCGAGCAGTACTTC. Looking up the rest from reference TRBV5-1 and TRBJ2-7 gives the full variable domain: KAGVTQTPRYLIKTRGQQVTLSCSPISGHRSVSWYQQTPGQGLQFLFEYFSETQRNKGNFPGRFSGRQFSNSRSEMNVSTLELGDSALYLCASSFGRASEQYFGPGTRLTVT.

This clonotype was seen more than once but under ten times. At one end, the junction sequence differs from germline, possibly due to a read error. This chain links TRBV20-1 with TRBJ1-1; D is perhaps TRBD1 (6 bases). This CDR3 has 12 residues. The germline gives CDR1 DFQATT, CDR2 SNEGSKA (reference sequence). The CDR3 region has the DNA TGCAGTGCGAGAGGACAGAGCACTGAAGCTTTCTTT. As protein: CSARGQSTEAFF.

In the case of this clonotype: A much larger clone is a single base away; this may be a read error. V and J are TRBV29-1 and TRBJ1-1; D gene uncertain. The CDR3 covers 13 residues. Germline CDR1 reads SQVTM; CDR2 reads ANQGSEA. The CDR3 loop is CGVEAQPNTEAFF. The DNA for the CDR3 is TGCGGCGTTGAGGCACAGCCCAACACTGAAGCTTTCTTT. Full variable domain (remainder filled in from reference TRBV29-1 and TRBJ1-1): SAVISQKPSRDICQRGTSLTIQCQVDSQVTMMFWYRQQPGQSLTLIATANQGSEATYESGFVIDKFPISRPNLTFSTLTVSNMSPEDSSIYLCGVEAQPNTEAFFGQGTRLTVV.